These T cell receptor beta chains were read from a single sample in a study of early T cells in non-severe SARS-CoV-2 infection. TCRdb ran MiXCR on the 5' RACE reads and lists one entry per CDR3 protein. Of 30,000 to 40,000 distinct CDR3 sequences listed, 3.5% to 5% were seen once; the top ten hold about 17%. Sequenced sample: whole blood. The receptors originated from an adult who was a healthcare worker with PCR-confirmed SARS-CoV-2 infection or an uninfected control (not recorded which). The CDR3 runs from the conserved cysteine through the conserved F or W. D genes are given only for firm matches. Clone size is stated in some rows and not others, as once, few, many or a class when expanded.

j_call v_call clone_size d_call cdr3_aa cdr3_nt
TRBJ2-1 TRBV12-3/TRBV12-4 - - CASSFIENEQFF TGTGCCAGCAGTTTTATCGAGAATGAGCAGTTCTTC
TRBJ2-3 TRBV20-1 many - CSALDALGTDTQYF TGCAGTGCTCTGGATGCCCTCGGCACAGATACGCAGTATTTT
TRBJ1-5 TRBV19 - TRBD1 CASRRQGAGQPQHF TGTGCCAGTAGGCGGCAGGGGGCAGGGCAGCCCCAGCATTTT
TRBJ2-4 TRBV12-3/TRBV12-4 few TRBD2 CASSGLAQNIQYF TGTGCCAGCAGCGGACTAGCCCAAAACATTCAGTACTTC
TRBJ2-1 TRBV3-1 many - CASTHGHNEQFF TGTGCCAGCACCCATGGCCACAATGAGCAGTTCTTC
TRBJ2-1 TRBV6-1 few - CASNSQNYNEQFF TGTGCCAGCAACTCGCAGAATTACAATGAGCAGTTCTTC
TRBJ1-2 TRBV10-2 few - CASSARLQANYGYTF TGCGCCAGCAGTGCAAGACTACAGGCCAACTATGGCTACACCTTC
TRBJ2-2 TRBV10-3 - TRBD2 CAIRGSGGNTGELFF TGTGCCATCAGGGGGAGCGGGGGGAACACCGGGGAGCTGTTTTTT
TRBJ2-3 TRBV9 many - CASSVGAPPDTQYF TGTGCCAGCAGCGTAGGGGCACCCCCAGATACGCAGTATTTT
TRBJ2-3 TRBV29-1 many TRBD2 CSVGPASGVPDTQYF TGCAGCGTTGGTCCGGCTAGCGGGGTCCCAGATACGCAGTATTTT
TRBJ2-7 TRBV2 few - CASTGRYEQYF TGTGCCAGCACCGGACGTTACGAGCAGTACTTC
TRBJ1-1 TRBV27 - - CASSFRRVGTEAFF TGTGCCAGCAGTTTCCGCAGGGTTGGCACTGAAGCTTTCTTT
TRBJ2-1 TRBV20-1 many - CSARLSGTHNEQFF TGCAGTGCTCGTCTCTCCGGGACTCACAATGAGCAGTTCTTC
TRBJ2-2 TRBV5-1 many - CASSSGEYTGELFF TGCGCCAGCAGCTCGGGGGAGTACACCGGGGAGCTGTTTTTT
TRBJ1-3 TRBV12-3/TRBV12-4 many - CASSLRNTIYF TGTGCCAGCAGTCTGCGGAACACCATATATTTT
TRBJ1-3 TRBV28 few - CASRISGNTIYF TGTGCCAGCAGAATCTCTGGAAACACCATATATTTT
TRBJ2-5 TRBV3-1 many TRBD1 CASSLRTGQETQYF TGTGCCAGCAGCCTTAGGACAGGACAAGAGACCCAGTACTTC
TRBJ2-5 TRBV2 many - CASNGGPETQYF TGTGCCAGCAACGGGGGGCCGGAGACCCAGTACTTC
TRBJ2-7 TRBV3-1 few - CASSQDQTGEQYF TGTGCCAGCAGCCAAGATCAGACGGGCGAGCAGTACTTC
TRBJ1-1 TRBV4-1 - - CASSQGRGRGGTEAFF TGCGCCAGCAGCCAAGGGCGGGGCCGGGGCGGCACTGAAGCTTTCTTT
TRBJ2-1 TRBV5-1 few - CASSLGETAYNEQFF TGCGCCAGCAGCTTGGGAGAGACCGCCTACAATGAGCAGTTCTTC
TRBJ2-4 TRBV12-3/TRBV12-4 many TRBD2 CASRVAGGENIQYF TGTGCCAGCAGAGTAGCGGGGGGGGAAAACATTCAGTACTTC
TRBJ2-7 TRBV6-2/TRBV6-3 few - CASSHDVPPEQYF TGTGCCAGCAGTCACGACGTCCCTCCGGAGCAGTACTTC
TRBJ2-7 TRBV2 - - CASSAGGPPEQYF TGTGCCAGCAGTGCGGGGGGCCCACCCGAGCAGTACTTC
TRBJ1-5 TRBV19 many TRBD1 CASSPRTGGNGQPQHF TGTGCCAGTAGCCCTCGGACAGGGGGAAACGGTCAGCCCCAGCATTTT
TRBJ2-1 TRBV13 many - CASSPPAAEQFF TGTGCCAGCAGCCCCCCGGCTGCCGAGCAGTTCTTC
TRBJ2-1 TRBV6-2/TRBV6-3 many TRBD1 CASSYARTGLPNEQFF TGTGCCAGCAGTTACGCCAGGACAGGTTTACCCAATGAGCAGTTCTTC
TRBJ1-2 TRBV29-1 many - CSTDGGGQGRSGYTF TGCAGCACCGACGGGGGAGGGCAGGGAAGGAGTGGCTACACCTTC
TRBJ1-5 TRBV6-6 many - CASSYSPEARQPQHF TGTGCCAGCAGTTACTCGCCTGAAGCCAGACAGCCCCAGCATTTT
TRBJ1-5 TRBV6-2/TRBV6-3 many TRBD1 CASSWDSYSNQPQHF TGTGCCAGCAGTTGGGACAGCTATAGCAATCAGCCCCAGCATTTT
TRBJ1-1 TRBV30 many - CAWSAVFRMNTEAFF TGTGCCTGGAGTGCGGTATTCCGGATGAACACTGAAGCTTTCTTT